This TCR beta chain was observed in a study of PD-L1 blockade in urothelial cancer. Study-level information: About 85% of the 29 patients were males with bladder-origin urothelial cancer. Blood samples had a median of about 150,000 T cells. The study's findings and limits: Below-median pretreatment blood TCR clonality predicted better survival. Durable-benefit patients expanded tumor-associated blood clones more at 3 weeks.

Comments on this clone: What it recognizes is unknown.

Time point: pretreatment peripheral blood. Assay used: immunoSEQ multiplex PCR; TCRdb lists only in-frame clones, some missing. Of some 90,000 clones in the sample, roughly nine tenths were seen once. The source is an elderly woman with urothelial cancer. This specimen consisted of PBMCs, obtained around atezolizumab (anti-PD-L1) treatment.

The CDR3 spells CASSPGQDPREQYF. CDR3 bases: TGTGCCAGCAGTCCCGGACAGGACCCCCGTGAGCAGTACTTC. The rearrangement links TRBV6-6 to TRBJ2-7; 7 bases map to TRBD1. CDR1 and CDR2 from the germline V gene are MNHNY and SVGAGI (reference sequence). The CDR3 loop spans 14 amino acids. After removal of 5 bases from V and 7 bases from J, the junction contained 11 bases not matched to a gene.